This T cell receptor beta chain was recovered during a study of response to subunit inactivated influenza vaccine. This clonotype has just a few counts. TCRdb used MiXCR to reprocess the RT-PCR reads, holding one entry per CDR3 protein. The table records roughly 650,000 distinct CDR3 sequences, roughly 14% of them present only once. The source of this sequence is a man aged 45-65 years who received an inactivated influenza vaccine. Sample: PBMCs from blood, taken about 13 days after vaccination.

CDR3 region: CASSQVVDEQYF. The CDR3 nucleotides are TGTGCCAGCAGCCAAGTGGTGGACGAGCAGTACTTC. The chain recombines TRBV14 with TRBJ2-7; D is uncertain. In germline, CDR1 is SGHDN, CDR2 FVKESK. V lost 1 base and J lost 5, with 6 bases in between. The CDR3 has 12 residues.